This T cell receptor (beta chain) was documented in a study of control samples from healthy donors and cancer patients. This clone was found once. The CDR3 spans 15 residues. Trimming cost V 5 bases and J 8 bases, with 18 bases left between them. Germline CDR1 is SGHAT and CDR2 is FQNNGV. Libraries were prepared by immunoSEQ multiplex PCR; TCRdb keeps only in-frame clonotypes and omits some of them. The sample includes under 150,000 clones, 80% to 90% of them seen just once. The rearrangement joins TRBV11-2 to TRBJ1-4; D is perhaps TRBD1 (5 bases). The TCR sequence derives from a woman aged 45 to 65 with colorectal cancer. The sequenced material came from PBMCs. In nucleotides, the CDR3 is TGTGCCAGCAGCCAATTGGGGGGAACTGGGGAAAAACTGTTTTTT. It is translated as CASSQLGGTGEKLFF.